Listed below are T cell receptor beta chains from one sample, sequenced in a study of post-analysis software for immune sequencing data. Using its own MiXCR run on the PCR reads, TCRdb lists one record per CDR3 protein. Altogether some 690,000 distinct CDR3 sequences are present, approximately 30% being singletons, with the ten largest covering 0.55% to 0.65%. The sample taken for sequencing was blood. These receptors were taken from a girl under 18 with multiple sclerosis. Each CDR3 is given with its conserved first and last residue. Each record gives: D gene, J gene, clone size, V gene, CDR3 protein, CDR3 DNA. A D gene is named only where the DNA matches it firmly. Where a row states a size, it is once, few, many or the class of an expanded clone; other rows omit it.

>TRBD2|TRBJ2-5|.|TRBV7-2
CASSSFGGLLLETQYF
TGTGCCAGCAGCTCCTTTGGGGGACTACTCTTAGAGACCCAGTACTTC
>.|TRBJ2-5|few|TRBV11-2
CASSGGRAQYF
TGTGCCAGCAGCGGGGGCAGAGCCCAGTACTTC
>TRBD1|TRBJ2-5|.|TRBV11-2
CASSLQGVVETQYF
TGTGCCAGCAGCTTACAGGGGGTAGTGGAGACCCAGTACTTC
>TRBD2|TRBJ2-7|few|TRBV7-8
CASSLAASGAPYEQYF
TGTGCCAGCAGCTTAGCAGCTAGCGGGGCCCCCTACGAGCAGTACTTC
>TRBD1|TRBJ2-6|many|TRBV6-5
CASSRDRAGANVLTF
TGTGCCAGCAGCCGGGACAGGGCAGGGGCCAACGTCCTGACTTTC
>TRBD1|TRBJ2-3|few|TRBV6-5
CASSYPTSGTGGTDTQYF
TGTGCCAGCAGTTACCCGACCTCCGGGACAGGCGGGACAGATACGCAGTATTTT
>TRBD2|TRBJ2-3|few|TRBV5-5
CASSLSLAGAHRSTDTQYF
TGTGCCAGCAGCTTGAGTCTAGCGGGAGCCCACAGAAGCACAGATACGCAGTATTTT
>.|TRBJ1-5|.|TRBV2
CAGRQGSGPEQPQHF
TGTGCCGGTAGGCAGGGATCGGGGCCCGAGCAGCCCCAGCATTTT
>TRBD1|TRBJ2-6|.|TRBV11-2
CANSLDQGDRVSLAGANVLTF
TGTGCCAACAGCTTAGATCAGGGGGACAGGGTATCTTTGGCGGGGGCCAACGTCCTGACTTTC
>.|TRBJ1-5|.|TRBV7-2
CASSLVPGVVNQPQHF
TGTGCCAGCAGCTTAGTTCCGGGGGTCGTCAATCAGCCCCAGCATTTT
>.|TRBJ2-1|.|TRBV24-1
CATSDPHGQFF
TGTGCCACCAGTGATCCCCATGGGCAGTTCTTC
>TRBD2|TRBJ2-3|few|TRBV10-3
CAIRTELAGGADTQYF
TGTGCCATCAGGACAGAACTAGCGGGAGGCGCGGATACGCAGTATTTT
>.|TRBJ1-5|.|TRBV12-3/TRBV12-4
CASSSWTVLSQPQHF
TGTGCCAGCAGTTCTTGGACAGTTCTGAGTCAGCCCCAGCATTTT
>TRBD1|TRBJ2-3|.|TRBV5-1
CASSIAQGGDTQYF
TGCGCCAGCAGCATAGCACAGGGGGGAGATACGCAGTATTTT
>.|TRBJ2-4|few|TRBV28
CASSLARSHTKNIQYF
TGTGCCAGCAGTTTGGCCAGGTCCCATACCAAAAACATTCAGTACTTC
>.|TRBJ2-3|.|TRBV12-3/TRBV12-4
CASSLLVGSDTQYF
TGTGCCAGCAGTTTATTAGTAGGCTCAGATACGCAGTATTTT
>TRBD1|TRBJ2-7|.|TRBV12-5
CASGSLTGAYEQYF
TGTGCTAGTGGTTCGTTGACAGGGGCCTACGAGCAGTACTTC
>.|TRBJ1-5|few|TRBV15
CATSRGQVSNQPQHF
TGTGCCACCAGCAGAGGACAGGTTAGCAATCAGCCCCAGCATTTT
>TRBD2|TRBJ2-7|.|TRBV15
CATSRREGPYEQYF
TGTGCCACCAGCAGACGGGAGGGCCCCTACGAGCAGTACTTC
>.|TRBJ2-4|.|TRBV5-6
CASSFRGVGKNIQYF
TGTGCCAGCAGCTTCCGGGGAGTCGGGAAAAACATTCAGTACTTC
>TRBD1|TRBJ2-5|many|TRBV28
CASRPDRGLETQYF
TGTGCCAGCAGGCCGGACAGGGGGCTAGAGACCCAGTACTTC
>.|TRBJ2-7|few|TRBV20-1
CSASGGPPPEQYF
TGCAGTGCTAGCGGAGGCCCTCCCCCCGAGCAGTACTTC
>.|TRBJ2-5|.|TRBV9
CASSRRRGEETQYF
TGTGCCAGCAGCAGACGCAGGGGGGAGGAGACCCAGTACTTC
>.|TRBJ2-7|.|TRBV6-6
CASGKARGTLYNEQYF
TGTGCCAGCGGCAAGGCCCGCGGGACCCTTTACAATGAGCAGTACTTC
>.|TRBJ2-2|.|TRBV5-1
CASSLEGVELFF
TGCGCCAGCAGCTTGGAAGGCGTCGAGCTGTTTTTT
>TRBD2|TRBJ2-1|.|TRBV4-3
CASSPIGGSFNEQFF
TGCGCCAGCAGCCCCATCGGGGGGAGTTTCAATGAGCAGTTCTTC
>.|TRBJ2-1|.|TRBV6-2/TRBV6-3
CAGYRGGYNEQFF
TGTGCCGGCTACAGGGGGGGGTACAATGAGCAGTTCTTC
>.|TRBJ2-2|once|TRBV29-1
CSVVSGSGELFF
TGCAGCGTTGTCTCCGGGAGCGGGGAGCTGTTTTTT
>.|TRBJ1-1|few|TRBV12-3/TRBV12-4
CASKLEGPEAFF
TGTGCCAGCAAATTAGAAGGGCCTGAAGCTTTCTTT
>.|TRBJ1-5|.|TRBV29-1
CSVVVGANQPQHF
TGCAGCGTTGTGGTGGGGGCTAATCAGCCCCAGCATTTT
>TRBD2|TRBJ2-5|.|TRBV7-2
CASSLVAGANPQETQYF
TGTGCCAGCAGCTTAGTAGCGGGGGCAAACCCACAAGAGACCCAGTACTTC
>.|TRBJ2-5|.|TRBV5-1
CASSPQGGPETQYF
TGCGCCAGCAGCCCCCAGGGTGGGCCGGAGACCCAGTACTTC
>.|TRBJ2-7|few|TRBV7-2
CASSPFRDNYEQYF
TGTGCCAGCAGCCCCTTCCGGGACAACTACGAGCAGTACTTC
>TRBD1|TRBJ2-7|.|TRBV28
CASSFRQGAYEPQYF
TGTGCCAGCAGTTTTCGACAGGGGGCTTACGAGCCCCAGTACTTC
>.|TRBJ2-7|many|TRBV6-6
CASSYGQSYEQYF
TGTGCCAGCAGTTATGGACAGTCCTACGAGCAGTACTTC
>TRBD1|TRBJ2-7|.|TRBV7-8
CASSAGQAYSYEQYF
TGTGCCAGCAGCGCCGGACAGGCATACTCCTACGAGCAGTACTTC
>TRBD2|TRBJ2-7|.|TRBV7-2
CASSLSRTSGRRGEQYF
TGTGCCAGCAGCTTGTCGAGGACTAGCGGGAGAAGAGGCGAGCAGTACTTC
>.|TRBJ1-1|few|TRBV20-1
CSLRGAKAFF
TGCAGTCTCAGGGGAGCCAAAGCTTTCTTT
>.|TRBJ2-5|few|TRBV7-2
CASSNPPRAQYF
TGTGCCAGCAGCAACCCCCCCCGGGCCCAGTACTTC
>TRBD2|TRBJ2-5|.|TRBV7-2
CASSSSRTSGRYF
TGTGCCAGCAGCTCCTCTCGGACTAGCGGGAGGTACTTC
>.|TRBJ2-1|.|TRBV7-9
CASSLTGTYNEQFF
TGTGCCAGCAGCTTAACAGGGACCTACAATGAGCAGTTCTTC
>TRBD2|TRBJ2-1|few|TRBV2
CASVDRAGMGTSGRAYNEQFF
TGTGCCAGCGTGGACAGGGCCGGGATGGGGACTAGCGGGAGGGCCTACAATGAGCAGTTCTTC
>.|TRBJ1-5|.|TRBV4-2
CASSQGASGQPQHF
TGTGCCAGCAGCCAAGGGGCCTCGGGGCAGCCCCAGCATTTT
>.|TRBJ1-4|few|TRBV19
CASSMVKGGEKLFF
TGTGCCAGTAGTATGGTAAAGGGCGGTGAAAAACTGTTTTTT
>.|TRBJ1-5|.|TRBV10-3
CAIREGQGNQPQHF
TGTGCCATCAGGGAAGGGCAGGGCAATCAGCCCCAGCATTTT
>TRBD2|TRBJ2-3|few|TRBV5-1
CASSTGLAGGNLRTDTQYF
TGCGCCAGCAGCACCGGACTAGCGGGCGGGAACCTCCGCACAGATACGCAGTATTTT
>.|TRBJ1-2|.|TRBV14
CASSQDEDELVYGYTF
TGTGCCAGCAGCCAAGATGAGGACGAGCTAGTATATGGCTACACCTTC
>TRBD1|TRBJ1-1|.|TRBV10-3
CAIQGGGINTEAFF
TGTGCCATCCAGGGGGGGGGAATTAACACTGAAGCTTTCTTT
>TRBD2|TRBJ2-1|few|TRBV5-1
CASSFRTSGDYSYNEQFF
TGCGCCAGCAGCTTCCGGACTAGCGGGGACTACTCCTACAATGAGCAGTTCTTC